A single sample gave rise to the 20 T cell receptor beta chains below, sequenced in a study of blood T cells in healthy people across ages. Primed by a sample-barcoded 5' primer and a J-beta primer mix, a second PCR proceeded for about 6 to 11 cycles. TCRdb analysed the 5' RACE reads with MiXCR anew, one entry per CDR3 protein. There are some 940,000 distinct CDR3 sequences in the sample; 25% to 30% occur only once, and roughly a tenth lies in the top ten. This sample was also put to use in a study of T cells of mothers and their children.

Sequenced sample: blood. Receptor source: a woman in her forties in good health.

This clonotype showed up many times. CDR3 nucleotide sequence: TGCAGTGCTAGAGTCGGCGGGGTCGAGCAGTTCTTC. This gives the protein CSARVGGVEQFF. The V call is TRBV20-1, the J call TRBJ2-1; the D gene is possibly TRBD2 (6 bases). The CDR3 has 12 residues. Looked up from germline, CDR1 is DFQATT and CDR2 is SNEGSKA (reference sequence). The V end lost 1 base, the J end lost 10 bases, and 11 bases lay between the germline ends.

The chain combines TRBV7-2 with TRBJ1-1; D remains ambiguous. CDR1 is SGHTA and CDR2 is FQGNSA in the germline V gene. The CDR3 is 14 amino acids. V lost 5 bases to trimming and J lost 7 bases, with 17 bases between them. The CDR3 loop reads CASSRTPGTVEAFF. CDR3 in DNA: TGTGCCAGCAGCCGCACCCCGGGTACGGTTGAAGCTTTCTTT.

This clonotype has a count of ten or more. CDR3 residues: CASSLVGIAGVKDTQYF. CDR3 DNA sequence: TGTGCCAGCAGCTTAGTGGGGATAGCGGGGGTTAAAGATACGCAGTATTTT. The genes are TRBV7-2 and TRBJ2-3, with 9 positions matching TRBD2. Germline CDR1 SGHTA, CDR2 FQGNSA. V dropped 1 base and J dropped 5; count of bases not matched to a gene: 10. The CDR3 contains 17 residues.

The V and J genes are TRBV10-3 and TRBJ1-2, with TRBD1 as a possible D gene (6 bases). This CDR3 has 15 residues. The V end lost 7 bases, the J end lost 6 bases, and 21 bases lay between the germline ends. CDR1 and CDR2 from the germline V gene are ENHRY and SYGVKD. The CDR3 DNA follows: TGTGCCATCACCGAGACCCCCAGGGGCGGTCATGGCTACACCTTC. Its translation is CAITETPRGGHGYTF.

A word on this clonotype: This sequence may be a read error, since a much larger clone differs from it by one base. For the CDR3, the DNA is TGTGCCAGCCCTTACAGGGGGCTACCTGGGACCAACGTCCTGACTTTC. Amino acid sequence: CASPYRGLPGTNVLTF. This chain connects TRBV6-2 or TRBV6-3 to TRBJ2-6; the match to TRBD1 covers 9 bases. The CDR3 has 16 amino acids. CDR1 and CDR2 (germline): MNHEY, SVGEGT.

The rearrangement links TRBV6-1 to TRBJ2-1; D is undetermined. Germline assignment: CDR1 MNHNS and CDR2 SASEGT. CDR3 length equals 12 residues. Trimming took off 2 bases at V and 13 bases at J, with 12 bases between the two ends. As DNA, the CDR3 is TGTGCCAGCAGTGAATTTGGCGAGACCCAGTTCTTC. Amino acids: CASSEFGETQFF.

The rearrangement joins TRBV5-1 to TRBJ2-5; D possibly corresponds to TRBD1 (6 bases). This CDR3 is 15 amino acids long. V was cut by 4 bases and J by 3 bases, with 16 bases left in between. Germline V gene data show CDR1 as SGHRS and CDR2 as YFSETQ. CDR3 nucleotides: TGCGCCAGCAGCCGGACAGCACCCAAGGAAGAGACCCAGTACTTC. Protein: CASSRTAPKEETQYF.

The rearrangement joins TRBV12-3 or TRBV12-4 to TRBJ1-1; tentatively, D is TRBD1 (6 bases). The CDR3 loop spans 15 amino acids. Trimming took 7 bases from V and 3 from J, leaving 18 bases between them. CDR3 sequence: CASTRGRQGYTEAFF. CDR3 nucleotides: TGTGCCAGCACCCGGGGCCGGCAGGGGTACACTGAAGCTTTCTTT.

In the case of this clonotype: A clone one base away is much larger, so this may be a read error. The V and J genes are TRBV20-1 and TRBJ2-7, with D perhaps TRBD2 (6 bases). Per the germline V gene, CDR1 is DFQATT and CDR2 is SNEGSKA (reference sequence). This CDR3 is 16 amino acids long. In nucleotides, the CDR3 is TGCAATGCTAGAGATGACGGCTCCGGGGGATCCTACGAGCAGTACTTC. Translating it yields CNARDDGSGGSYEQYF.

This rearrangement joins TRBV20-1 to TRBJ2-5; 7 bases match TRBD2. Unmatched junction bases numbered 15, after V lost 3 bases and J lost 11 bases. This CDR3 comprises 14 residues. Germline CDR1 DFQATT, CDR2 SNEGSKA (reference sequence). DNA for the CDR3: TGCAGTGCTAGGTCCAGCGGGGTGGGGAATGAGCAGTACTTC. Its protein product is CSARSSGVGNEQYF.

This clonotype has more than one count but fewer than ten. The chain employs TRBV27 and TRBJ2-7; 16 bases are shared with TRBD2. The ends lost 5 bases at V and 4 bases at J; junction bases unmatched: 8. The germline V gene has CDR1 MNHEY and CDR2 SMNVEV (reference sequence). The CDR3 loop spans 17 amino acids. The CDR3 protein is CASSQEGLAGGPYEQYF. In nucleotides, the CDR3 is TGTGCCAGCAGTCAAGAGGGACTAGCGGGGGGGCCGTACGAGCAGTACTTC.

This clonotype appeared a few times. The chain uses TRBV3-1 and TRBJ2-6; D gene uncertain. V lost 1 base, J lost 3 bases, and 4 bases lay in between. The length of the CDR3 is 14 residues. Germline CDR1 and CDR2: LGHDT and YNNKEL (reference sequence). CDR3 nucleotides: TGTGCCAGCAGCCAAGCCTTTGGGGCCAACGTCCTGACTTTC. Its translation: CASSQAFGANVLTF.

Note on this clonotype: This may arise from a read error, as a much more abundant clone is one base away. The rearrangement links TRBV20-1 to TRBJ2-5; 12 nucleotides line up with TRBD2. The tail of the sequence fits TRBJ2-1 better, so the J call may be wrong. The germline gives CDR1 DFQATT, CDR2 SNEGSKA (reference sequence). The CDR3 totals 14 residues. This CDR3 reads CSALAGGLQETQFF. The CDR3 nucleotides are TGCAGTGCTCTAGCGGGGGGGCTACAAGAGACCCAGTTCTTC.

This clonotype was picked up a small number of times. V is TRBV20-1 and J is TRBJ1-2; D uncertain. Germline assignment: CDR1 DFQATT and CDR2 SNEGSKA (reference sequence). Deletions cut 6 bases from V and 5 bases from J, with 16 bases between. The CDR3 sequence is 13 residues long. CDR3: CSARIEGWYGYTF. The DNA for the CDR3 is TGCAGTGCCCGGATCGAAGGATGGTATGGCTACACCTTC.

This clonotype has more than one count but fewer than ten. The gene calls are TRBV20-1 and TRBJ2-7; D gene ambiguous. CDR1 is DFQATT, CDR2 SNEGSKA, per germline (reference sequence). V gave up 0 bases and J gave up 6 bases, with 9 bases separating them. The CDR3 runs 12 residues. In DNA form, the CDR3 reads TGCAGTGCTAGAGACCCCGGACGCGAGCAGTACTTC. Its protein product is CSARDPGREQYF.

At least ten counts were recorded for this clonotype. The chain recombines TRBV6-4 with TRBJ2-3, with TRBD2 identical over 10 bases. J lost 6 bases, V lost 5 bases, and 5 bases had no gene match. The CDR3 runs 14 residues. Germline CDR1 reads MRHNA; CDR2 reads SNTAGT. CDR3 sequence: CASSIAGGTDTQYF. The CDR3 DNA is TGTGCCAGCAGTATAGCGGGGGGTACGGATACGCAGTATTTT.

This clonotype showed up many times. The V call is TRBV15, the J call TRBJ2-7; a weak D match, TRBD1 (5 bases). The CDR3 extends over 15 amino acids. Germline V lookup: CDR1 LNHNV, CDR2 YYDKDF (reference sequence). Trimming stripped 5 bases from V and 2 bases from J, with 16 bases between. CDR3 sequence (DNA): TGTGCCACCAGCGTAGGAAGGACAATGGCCTACGAGCAGTACTTC. Its protein is CATSVGRTMAYEQYF.

Note on this clonotype: A much larger clone lies a single base off, so this may be a read error. The chain couples TRBV7-9 to TRBJ2-5, with D tentatively TRBD1 (5 bases). The J call may be mistaken, given a closer DNA end match to TRBJ2-7. The CDR3 extends over 14 amino acids. CDR1 is SEHNR, CDR2 FQNEAQ, per germline (reference sequence). The CDR3 loop reads CASSLGHLPCEQYF. The CDR3 DNA is TGTGCCAGCAGTCTCGGACATCTCCCCTGCGAGCAGTACTTC.

The V gene is TRBV28, the J gene TRBJ2-5; 11 bases are a match to TRBD2. Germline V gene sequence: CDR1 MDHEN, CDR2 SYDVKM. Unmatched junction bases numbered 6, after V lost 5 bases and J lost 4 bases. This CDR3 has 15 amino acids. CDR3: CASSVGLAGSETQYF. Here the CDR3 DNA reads TGTGCCAGCAGTGTTGGACTAGCGGGCTCAGAGACCCAGTACTTC.

The chain carries TRBV20-1 and TRBJ2-5, with TRBD1 matching over 8 bases. The length of the CDR3 is 13 residues. The junction had 8 bases not matched to a gene; V was cut back by 6 bases and J by 5 bases. Per germline, CDR1 DFQATT and CDR2 SNEGSKA (reference sequence). The CDR3 DNA follows: TGCAGTGCGGCGGACAGGGTTGTCGAGACCCAGTACTTC. The encoded protein is CSAADRVVETQYF.